Listed here are 29 T cell receptor beta chains from one sample, sequenced in a study of cytomegalovirus exposure and HLA in healthy donors. 13 Jbeta primers and 60 Vbeta primers were used for the PCR. The protocol was immunoSEQ multiplex PCR, while the TCRdb copy is restricted to in-frame clones and leaves out a portion. Among 200,000 or so clones, about three quarters were seen once, and the ten largest hold 1.5% to 2%. The sequenced material came from PBMCs. The receptor source for this set is a man aged 18 to 35 in good health and CMV-seronegative.

The gene calls are TRBV18 and TRBJ1-1; no firm D call. Germline CDR1 is KGHSH and CDR2 is LQKENI. Trimming took off 1 base at V and 7 bases at J, with 19 bases between the two ends. The CDR3 is 16 residues long. CDR3 sequence reads: CASSPRRKGGSNEAFF. CDR3 nucleotide sequence: TGTGCCAGCTCACCACGAAGGAAGGGCGGGTCCAATGAAGCTTTCTTT.

The chain couples TRBV18 to TRBJ1-1, with D unclear. V was shortened by 0 bases and J by 8 bases, with 13 bases between the two germline ends. Germline lookup yields CDR1 KGHSH and CDR2 LQKENI. This CDR3 contains 14 residues. CDR3 sequence: CASSPPDFSTEAFF. The CDR3 nucleotides are TGTGCCAGCTCACCACCGGACTTTTCGACGGAAGCTTTCTTT.

The V gene is TRBV18, the J gene TRBJ1-6; D not resolved. Germline V gene sequence: CDR1 KGHSH, CDR2 LQKENI. This CDR3 is 15 amino acids long. Trimming pared 2 bases from V and 7 bases from J, leaving 12 bases between. DNA for the CDR3: TGTGCCAGCTCACCAAGTGGAGAGAGAAATTCACCCCTCCACTTT. This gives the protein CASSPSGERNSPLHF.

V and J are TRBV30 and TRBJ2-2; 14 nucleotides agree with TRBD2. CDR1 and CDR2 from the germline V gene are GTSNPN and SVGIG (reference sequence). This CDR3 spans 14 amino acids. With V trimmed by 5 bases and J by 7 bases, 3 bases remained unmatched. CDR3 in DNA: TGTGCCTGGGGACTAGCGGGAGGTCACGGGGAGCTGTTTTTT. Its protein product is CAWGLAGGHGELFF. The complete variable domain, with remaining parts taken from reference TRBV30 and TRBJ2-2, reads SQTIHQWPATLVQPVGSPLSLECTVEGTSNPNLYWYRQAAGRGLQLLFYSVGIGQISSEVPQNLSASRPQDRQFILSSKKLLLSDSGFYLCAWGLAGGHGELFFGEGSRLTVL.

The rearrangement joins TRBV28 to TRBJ1-5; 11 bases align to TRBD1. The germline V gene encodes CDR1 MDHEN and CDR2 SYDVKM. With V trimmed by 6 bases and J by 9 bases, 10 bases remained unmatched. The CDR3 is 15 amino acids. CDR3: CASSPGQGALLPQHF. The CDR3 region has the DNA TGTGCCAGCAGCCCTGGACAGGGGGCATTACTGCCCCAGCATTTT.

The chain uses TRBV19 and TRBJ1-3, with D tentatively TRBD1 (6 bases). Germline lookup yields CDR1 LNHDA and CDR2 SQIVND (reference sequence). This CDR3 has 15 residues. Trimming removed 5 bases at V and 4 bases at J, with 15 bases between. The DNA for the CDR3 is TGTGCCAGTAGTCTACAGGGTAGGATCGGAAACACCATATATTTT. This encodes CASSLQGRIGNTIYF.

This clone was observed a handful of times. The CDR3 loop reads CASSQALAGGLTDTQYF. The CDR3 coding sequence is TGCGCCAGCAGCCAAGCCCTAGCGGGGGGACTCACAGATACGCAGTATTTT. V gene TRBV4-3 combines with J gene TRBJ2-3, with 11 bases matching TRBD2. The CDR3 runs 17 residues. Germline CDR1 LGHNA, CDR2 YSLEER. The junction had 5 bases not matched to a gene; V was cut back by 1 base and J by 2 bases.

The V gene is TRBV7-2, the J gene TRBJ2-5; 9 bases are shared with TRBD1. The junction had 10 bases not matched to a gene; V was cut back by 4 bases and J by 4 bases. CDR3 length: 16 residues. Germline CDR1 reads SGHTA; CDR2 reads FQGNSA. The CDR3 spells CASSSDTPGQGETQYF. CDR3 nucleotides: TGTGCCAGCAGCTCTGATACGCCGGGACAGGGAGAGACCCAGTACTTC.

The chain joins TRBV6-5 to TRBJ1-1; D gene uncertain. Per germline, CDR1 MNHEY and CDR2 SVGAGI. V gave up 6 bases and J gave up 3 bases, with 11 bases separating them. The CDR3 spans 13 residues. The CDR3 loop reads CASRVQWDTEAFF. The CDR3 bases are TGTGCCAGCAGGGTACAGTGGGACACTGAAGCTTTCTTT.

This sequence joins TRBV30 and TRBJ1-2; no reliable D call. CDR3 length: 12 residues. Germline lookup yields CDR1 GTSNPN and CDR2 SVGIG (reference sequence). With 1 base removed from V and 4 bases from J, the gap between germline ends came to 7 bases. CDR3 protein: CAWSGAPYGYTF. In DNA form, the CDR3 reads TGTGCCTGGAGTGGGGCACCCTATGGCTACACCTTC. The full variable domain, completed using reference TRBV30 and TRBJ1-2, is SQTIHQWPATLVQPVGSPLSLECTVEGTSNPNLYWYRQAAGRGLQLLFYSVGIGQISSEVPQNLSASRPQDRQFILSSKKLLLSDSGFYLCAWSGAPYGYTFGSGTRLTVV.

This chain connects TRBV6-4 to TRBJ2-3, with TRBD2 matching over 11 bases. The CDR3 loop spans 16 amino acids. The V and J ends lost 6 bases and 2 bases, in that order; junction bases with no gene match: 7. The V gene's germline CDR1 is MRHNA and CDR2 SNTAGT. DNA of the CDR3: TGTGCCAGCAGCGTACTAGCGGGAGAGTCCACAGATACGCAGTATTTT. Encoded protein: CASSVLAGESTDTQYF.

The sample holds a few counts of this clone. This chain links TRBV29-1 with TRBJ2-1; TRBD1 might be the D (6 bases). CDR3 size: 15 residues. CDR1 is SQVTM, CDR2 ANQGSEA, per germline. V dropped 5 bases and J dropped 3 bases, with 17 bases sitting between them. The CDR3 DNA reads TGCAGCGTTCACGTCCGGGACACCCTCTACAATGAGCAGTTCTTC. It translates to CSVHVRDTLYNEQFF.

This chain connects TRBV7-2 to TRBJ2-1; TRBD2 matches 8 bases. The CDR3 loop spans 15 amino acids. Unmatched junction bases numbered 7, after V lost 5 bases and J lost 4 bases. Germline V CDR1 and CDR2: SGHTA, FQGNSA. CDR3 bases: TGTGCCAGCAGCCTTGCAACGGGGGGGTACAATGAGCAGTTCTTC. Its translation is CASSLATGGYNEQFF. Combining the CDR3 with reference TRBV7-2 and TRBJ2-1 gives the whole variable domain GAGVSQSPSNKVTEKGKDVELRCDPISGHTALYWYRQSLGQGLEFLIYFQGNSAPDKSGLPSDRFSAERTGGSVSTLTIQRTQQEDSAVYLCASSLATGGYNEQFFGPGTRLTVL.

The rearrangement uses TRBV15 and TRBJ2-7; a weak D match, TRBD2 (7 bases). From germline, CDR1 is LNHNV and CDR2 YYDKDF (reference sequence). The CDR3 is made up of 15 amino acids. Trimming took off 7 bases at V and 0 bases at J, with 16 bases between the two ends. CDR3 in DNA: TGTGCCACCAAAAATGGGAGGGGGAGCTCCTACGAGCAGTACTTC. It yields the protein CATKNGRGSSYEQYF. The variable domain in full, completed from reference TRBV15 and TRBJ2-7, reads DAMVIQNPRYQVTQFGKPVTLSCSQTLNHNVMYWYQQKSSQAPKLLFHYYDKDFNNEADTPDNFQSRRPNTSFCFLDIRSPGLGDTAMYLCATKNGRGSSYEQYFGPGTRLTVT.

V and J are TRBV6-1 and TRBJ2-3; 13 bases match TRBD2. Per germline, CDR1 MNHNS and CDR2 SASEGT. The V gene end was trimmed by 9 bases and the J gene end by 6 bases; junction bases not matched to a gene: 6. The CDR3 runs 14 residues. CDR3 sequence: CASELAGGPDTQYF. In nucleotides, the CDR3 is TGTGCCAGTGAACTAGCGGGGGGGCCTGATACGCAGTATTTT.

V is TRBV30 and J is TRBJ2-7; D gene ambiguous. Germline V gives CDR1 GTSNPN, CDR2 SVGIG (reference sequence). The CDR3 loop spans 14 amino acids. Deletions cut 3 bases from V and 4 bases from J, with 16 bases between. CDR3 loop: CAWRNLNPNYEQYF. DNA for the CDR3: TGTGCCTGGAGAAACCTAAACCCTAATTACGAGCAGTACTTC.

The V call is TRBV27, the J call TRBJ2-7; weak D call: TRBD2 (7 bases). The CDR3 is 16 amino acids. Trimming pared 3 bases from V and 3 bases from J, leaving 18 bases between. CDR1 and CDR2 from the germline V gene are MNHEY and SMNVEV (reference sequence). In nucleotides, the CDR3 is TGTGCCAGCAGTTTCTGGGGGGGCAGGGGCTTCTACGAGCAGTACTTC. Its translation: CASSFWGGRGFYEQYF.

V usage is TRBV14 and J usage is TRBJ1-1, with unresolved D. Between the trimmed V and J ends, which lost 0 bases and 0 bases, there was a span of 11 bases. CDR3 length equals 16 residues. Germline V gives CDR1 SGHDN, CDR2 FVKESK. Here the CDR3 DNA reads TGTGCCAGCAGCCAAGAGAGTTGGGAGCTGAACACTGAAGCTTTCTTT. As protein: CASSQESWELNTEAFF.

In DNA form, the CDR3 reads TGTGCCAGCAGCCCCGTTGTGGGAGGGCCGAGGGGGGCAGATACGCAGTATTTT. Translation: CASSPVVGGPRGADTQYF. The chain is built from TRBV7-2 and TRBJ2-3; TRBD2 is a possible D gene (7 bases). The CDR3 length is 18 residues. Deletions cut 5 bases from V and 4 bases from J, with 25 bases between. Germline loops: CDR1 SGHTA, CDR2 FQGNSA.

The rearrangement uses TRBV6-1 and TRBJ2-7; 7 bases are shared with TRBD1. V lost 1 base to trimming and J lost 3 bases; unmatched junction nucleotides: 3. CDR1 is MNHNS and CDR2 is SASEGT in the germline V gene. The CDR3 totals 14 residues. The chain's CDR3 is CASSEGTGHYEQYF. CDR3 coding DNA: TGTGCCAGCAGTGAAGGGACAGGACACTACGAGCAGTACTTC.

A remark on this clone: A junction end diverges from the germline sequence, so it may reflect a read error. The chain recombines TRBV30 with TRBJ2-2; 8 nucleotides line up with TRBD1. The CDR3 loop spans 11 amino acids. CDR1 is GTSNPN, CDR2 SVGIG, per germline (reference sequence). The CDR3 here is CAWIQDRELFF. In DNA, the CDR3 is TGTGCCTGGATTCAGGACAGGGAACTGTTTTTT. The full variable domain, rest sourced from reference TRBV30 and TRBJ2-2, is SQTIHQWPATLVQPVGSPLSLECTVEGTSNPNLYWYRQAAGRGLQLLFYSVGIGQISSEVPQNLSASRPQDRQFILSSKKLLLSDSGFYLCAWIQDRELFFGEGSRLTVL.

This chain uses TRBV19 with TRBJ2-7, with TRBD1 matching 7 bases. J gave up 3 bases and V 4 bases, and 9 bases lay outside the gene matches. Germline values: CDR1 LNHDA, CDR2 SQIVND (reference sequence). There are 15 residues in the CDR3. Written as DNA, the CDR3 is TGTGCCAGTAGTAGCCCGTCAGGGGGACGCTACGAGCAGTACTTC. Its translation is CASSSPSGGRYEQYF.

In this sample, this clone turned up a few times. This chain connects TRBV13 to TRBJ2-3; TRBD1 matches 9 bases. Germline CDR1 is PRHDT and CDR2 is FYEKMQ (reference sequence). The CDR3 covers 16 residues. The V segment lost 7 bases and the J segment 8 bases; nucleotides outside the gene matches: 16. The chain's CDR3 is CASISTWDREAGTQYF. As DNA, the CDR3 is TGTGCCAGCATCTCGACCTGGGACAGGGAGGCGGGTACGCAGTATTTT.

This chain joins TRBV7-8 and TRBJ2-5; the D gene is possibly TRBD2 (5 bases). The V end was cut by 3 bases, the J end by 2 bases, with 16 bases between. This CDR3 spans 16 amino acids. CDR1 and CDR2 (germline): SGHVS, FQNEAQ. In DNA form, the CDR3 reads TGTGCCAGCAGCTTCTCAGGAGGAAGCAGGCAAGAGACCCAGTACTTC. This sequence encodes CASSFSGGSRQETQYF.

This clone was counted only a few times. V and J are TRBV4-3 and TRBJ1-5; the match to TRBD1 covers 8 bases. Trimming cost V 1 base and J 0 bases; bases outside gene matches: 5. The germline V gene has CDR1 LGHNA and CDR2 YSLEER. The CDR3 loop spans 17 amino acids. Here the CDR3 reads CASSQALTGVSNQPQHF. CDR3 DNA: TGCGCCAGCAGCCAAGCCCTGACAGGGGTTAGCAATCAGCCCCAGCATTTT.

The chain joins TRBV7-9 to TRBJ2-5; 9 bases agree with TRBD1. The J call may be mistaken, given a closer DNA end match to TRBJ2-7. The CDR3 length is 14 residues. The germline V gene encodes CDR1 SEHNR and CDR2 FQNEAQ (reference sequence). This CDR3 reads CASSLRTGDYEQYF. The DNA of the CDR3 is TGTGCCAGCAGCTTAAGGACAGGGGACTACGAGCAGTACTTC.

The chain links TRBV5-6 to TRBJ1-5; no firm D call. CDR1 SGHDT and CDR2 YYEEEE come from the germline V gene. Between the trimmed V and J ends, which lost 3 bases and 1 base, there was a span of 5 bases. The CDR3 extends over 13 amino acids. In DNA, the CDR3 is TGTGCCAGCAGCTCCGCGAGCAATCAGCCCCAGCATTTT. Translated: CASSSASNQPQHF.

The chain couples TRBV4-3 to TRBJ1-2; perhaps TRBD1 as D (5 bases). Trimming pared 0 bases from V and 5 bases from J, leaving 10 bases between. The germline V gene encodes CDR1 LGHNA and CDR2 YSLEER. The CDR3 sequence is 14 residues long. The DNA of the CDR3 is TGCGCCAGCAGCCAAGAACAGGCCGATTATGGCTACACCTTC. Residues: CASSQEQADYGYTF.

This clone has a handful of counts. The J gene is TRBJ2-7, the V gene TRBV9, with TRBD2 matching over 10 bases. V was pared by 0 bases and J by 2 bases, with 5 bases of the junction left unmatched. The CDR3 length is 16 residues. Germline assignment: CDR1 SGDLS and CDR2 YYNGEE. The CDR3, as DNA: TGTGCCAGCAGCGTAGCTGCTAGCGGGGGCCCCTACGAGCAGTACTTC. It specifies CASSVAASGGPYEQYF.